The following is a T cell receptor (beta chain) sequence with its context. Its binding antigen is unknown. Base-call qualities are not available, and no considerably larger clone is one nucleotide away. The cohort comprised 670 or so healthy bone marrow donors. At the time of sampling, every cohort member was nominally healthy, though immune exposures that went unrecorded were likely present. The donor was CMV seropositive and was included in the group of 270 or so seropositive cohort members. Every donor gave a peripheral blood sample, and the peripheral blood mononuclear cells from that sample were used for TCR beta sequencing. Genomic DNA was extracted from the blood cell samples with the Qiagen DNeasy Blood Extraction Kit. The data derive from a study of cytomegalovirus exposure and HLA in healthy donors (dated by TCRdb to 2015 to 2018). General notes on the study: According to an earlier analysis of 550 to 750 of the donors, 150 million to 200 million T cells yielded approximately 120 million unique TCR beta sequences and less than 300 Gb of sequence data. Approximately 300 gigabases of sequencing data and 91 million or so unique TCR sequences made up an early release that covered fewer than 650 HLA-typed donors. Among the roughly 400 genotyped donors, around 81% belonged to the genetic ancestry cluster associated with self-reported Caucasian donors. The study aimed to test whether cataloging public T cell receptors could reveal signatures of past pathogen exposure. The study profiled the T cell repertoires of hundreds of subjects by immunosequencing and related them to cytomegalovirus serostatus. In addition to the first cohort of 666 subjects, a separate validation cohort of 120 different subjects was used. The study combined high-throughput TCR immunosequencing, statistical association of individual TCRs with disease status, and machine learning to predict cytomegalovirus infection status. In a later analysis, previously published TCR beta repertoires from 666 donors were re-analyzed and high-resolution HLA genotyping was added so that TCR occurrence patterns could be studied. Rather than using new phenotypic data, the later analysis identified candidate immune exposures from TCR beta sequences and from how often those sequences occurred across donors. To decide whether each TCR beta V gene segment behaved as functional or pseudogenic, an earlier analysis of some 540 of the donors relied on high-throughput TCR beta sequencing. Alongside the repertoire data, information on donor age, sex, ethnicity and CMV serostatus was compiled. Genome-wide SNP genotypes for about 65% of the 666 donors were used in a later genetic analysis, which treated that subset as a discovery cohort. Every repertoire in the discovery cohort had been generated on one and the same sequencing platform. Class I and class II HLA loci were covered by the typing at four-digit resolution. Typing coverage differed by locus: A, B, C, DRB1 and DQB1 were typed in roughly 620-630 donors, DQA1 in 500 to 550, DPA1 in approximately 600, and DPB1 in approximately 450. Because of strong linkage in the cohort, 4 to 6 DR-DQ haplotypes were treated as single units for association and clustering. On average, roughly 250,000 unique TCR beta nucleotide sequences were sequenced per donor among 300 to 500 genotyped donors of the cohort, with approximately 18% of those sequences being non-productive. Results the study describes overall, beyond this receptor: A group of highly shared sequence variants was considered likely to be a technical artifact of the sequencing pipeline. Most TCR sequences were seen in very few donors, while some public TCRs were found in many individuals. Correlated functional status among segregating V segments might reflect linkage disequilibrium, but an unknown experimental factor could not be ruled out. In an earlier analysis of 587 of the donors, most TCR beta V segments appeared in productive rearrangements about 87% or about 30% of the time, broadly matching IMGT annotations. A later analysis associated 17,000 or so TCR beta sequences with specific HLA alleles at a false discovery rate of 0.05. Some IMGT-functional V segments, including TRBV6-2 and TRBV6-3, could not be told apart with the 87-base-pair reads, so those segments were excluded. The earlier analysis of a few hundred of the donors excluded 15 to 20 rarely observed V segments, including chromosome 9 orphons, because counts were too low. A later analysis found that most CMV-associated TCR beta chains appeared HLA-restricted, with HLA associations seemingly driven largely by CMV exposure. In a later analysis, TCR association rates were found to vary across HLA loci, with the most associated TCRs seen for DRB1 alleles and the fewest for HLA-C alleles. In a later analysis, HLA-associated TCR beta chains were found to be more clonally expanded and to have lower generation probabilities than equally common non-associated chains. Because HLA typing was missing for some donors at each locus, association tests included only the typed subset. A later genetic analysis reported fewer N-insertions in productive TCRs among donors in an Asian-associated ancestry cluster than the roughly 700-donor mean. Only TCR beta chains were sequenced in this cohort, and the absence of alpha or paired-chain data limited detectable features. An association between a missense DCLRE1C variant and V-gene and J-gene trimming of TCR beta chains was found in a later genetic analysis and replicated in an independent cohort. In vitro tests confirmed that a few of the cytomegalovirus-associated TCR beta chains recognize cytomegalovirus antigens. For the cohort, immune exposure information was limited to CMV serostatus. The authors suggested that the approach could potentially be extended to other disease states and immunological phenotypes. The classifier was reported to diagnose cytomegalovirus status with high specificity and sensitivity in both the original and validation cohorts. Presence/absence analyses assumed roughly uniform sequencing depth across donors, an assumption that may not hold. Several of the top co-occurrence clusters appeared to be linked to parvovirus B19, influenza, CMV and Epstein-Barr virus, according to a later analysis. A further reported finding was that TCR beta sequences accurately predicted the HLA-A and HLA-B alleles for most subjects in the first cohort. The study gave a list of 150 to 200 TCR beta chains associated with cytomegalovirus. Assigning TCR associations to individual alleles was difficult when HLA alleles, especially DR and DQ, strongly co-occurred.

Reading from cysteine to phenylalanine, the CDR3 counts 17 amino acids. The CDR3 DNA has 51 bases and is translated from base 1. Trimming accounts for 1 base at V and 3 bases at J, while the number of junction bases matched to no gene is 9. CDR1 and CDR2, looked up from the germline V gene (reference sequence), are LNHNV and YYDKDF. The library was produced with the immunoSEQ multiplex PCR assay. For the multiplex PCR, a mixture combining 60 forward primers for TCR Vbeta segments and 13 reverse primers for TCR Jbeta segments was used. Amplification of the CDR3 region of rearranged TCR beta genes was performed with a multiplex PCR assay on genomic DNA. The amplified TCR beta libraries were sequenced on the Illumina HiSeq System as 87-base-pair reads. From the authors' description of their analysis: A later analysis counted tens of millions of unique TCR beta chains across the 666 repertoires, and around 12 million of these chains were shared by at least two donors. A nearest-neighbor algorithm error-corrected the raw reads and collapsed the reads into unique sequences, merging closely related sequences to remove PCR and sequencing errors. To assign V, D and J gene segments, CDR3 sequences were aligned to IMGT reference sequences. For a sequence to be retained, a match of at least six nucleotides to both a V gene segment and a J gene segment was required. Rearrangements were called productive when the CDR3 lacked stop codons and stayed in frame with V and J; all others were non-productive. CDR3 was defined according to IMGT convention as the region running from the second conserved V-encoded cysteine to the conserved J-encoded phenylalanine. In an earlier analysis of more than 550 of the donors, sequences lacking an unambiguous match to a single V gene segment were excluded. In an earlier analysis of 587 of the donors, a V segment was called functional when productive rearrangements were above 56.7%, and segregating when the standard deviation between donors exceeded 5%. A statistical classification framework was built for diagnosing cytomegalovirus status from the catalog of TCR beta chain sequences. V and J gene assignment, in a later analysis, came from comparing TCR nucleotide sequences with IMGT/GENE-DB human TR gene sequences. The TCRdist pipeline was used in a later analysis to assign CDR3 sequences and most-parsimonious VDJ recombination scenarios. In a later analysis, each TCR beta chain was defined by its CDR3 amino acid sequence together with its V-gene family, and reads without a unique V-gene family were excluded. A later analysis removed 592 highly shared, low-generation-probability nucleotide sequences to deal with suspected cross-contamination and a sequencing artifact. For each public chain, a later analysis derived a clonal expansion index from normalized ranks of inferred template counts within each repertoire. Generation probabilities in a later analysis came from a VDJ recombination model fitted to out-of-frame rearrangements, and those results were checked against IGoR. In a later analysis, hypergeometric tests were used to score TCR-TCR, TCR-HLA and TCR-CMV co-occurrence, with a repertoire-size bias correction applied to TCR pairs. In a later analysis, false discovery rates were estimated by permuting HLA or CMV assignments 20 times. In a later analysis, co-occurring TCRs were grouped using DBSCAN, with TCRdist sequence similarity added in when clustering inside HLA-allele-positive subsets. Co-occurrence clustering excluded repertoires with fewer than 30,000 or more than 120,000 public chains, plus five with anomalous nucleotide sharing. TCRdb provides this immuneACCESS table in a form limited to in-frame rearrangements. Some clones are lacking; in checked studies, under half of them reflect an unresolved V gene, and why the rest are absent is not known. V and J calls and clone size are as listed in that table; D and trimming were resolved from the DNA. The sample records about 98,000 clones, about three quarters of which are singletons. Approximately 16% of the sample is taken by the ten largest.

The V and J segments used are TRBV15 and TRBJ1-1; TRBD1 matches 9 bases in the middle. The sequenced material came from PBMCs. This receptor was taken from a man in his 60s in good health and CMV-seropositive. The CDR3 corresponds to CATSRAVGTGRHTEAFF. DNA sequence: TGTGCCACCAGCAGAGCGGTTGGGACAGGGAGGCACACTGAAGCTTTCTTT.